The clone carrying this TCR beta chain was detected only once. This sample is drawn from a study of cytomegalovirus exposure and HLA in healthy donors. The PCR was carried out with 60 Vbeta primers and 13 Jbeta primers. The protocol was immunoSEQ multiplex PCR, while the TCRdb copy is restricted to in-frame clones and leaves out a portion. The data contain more than 100,000 clones, approximately 72% of them singletons. V gave up 4 bases and J gave up 0 bases, with 13 bases separating them. This CDR3 is built from 15 residues. Germline values: CDR1 SGDLS, CDR2 YYNGEE. The TCR was taken from a young man in good health and CMV-seronegative. This rearrangement joins TRBV9 to TRBJ1-1; D uncertain. What was sequenced was PBMCs. CDR3 amino acids: CASSPEVHLNTEAFF. The CDR3 DNA sequence: TGTGCCAGCAGCCCCGAGGTACACTTGAACACTGAAGCTTTCTTT.